This T cell receptor beta chain was retrieved from a study of T cell responses to AZD1222 COVID-19 vaccine. Data came from immunoSEQ multiplex PCR; TCRdb stores just in-frame clones and leaves some out. Of 130,000 to 150,000 clones in the sample, 85% to 95% are singletons; the top ten hold around 2.8%. Notes on the study in general: Regions 160-218 and 743-854 held dominance among vaccine-associated CD4 TCRs, which spanned spike. Among the donors, most were white British and more were female, and clonal diversity was possibly underestimated. Of the AZD1222 recipients, only 5 or 6 were seropositive at baseline. The repertoires were collected only after the peak T cell response.

Trimming removed 1 base at V and 5 bases at J, with 12 bases between. Per the germline V gene, CDR1 is SEHNR and CDR2 is FQNEAQ (reference sequence). This CDR3 region has 14 residues. About this clone: The antigen remains undetermined.

The receptor's source is an adult in good health. The V and J genes are TRBV7-9 and TRBJ2-7, with a tentative D call TRBD1 (6 bases). The material was peripheral blood, obtained on day 0 of MenACWY control vaccination. CDR3 region: CASSLEYRQDEQYF. CDR3 nucleotide sequence: TGTGCCAGCAGCTTAGAGTACAGACAGGACGAGCAGTACTTC.